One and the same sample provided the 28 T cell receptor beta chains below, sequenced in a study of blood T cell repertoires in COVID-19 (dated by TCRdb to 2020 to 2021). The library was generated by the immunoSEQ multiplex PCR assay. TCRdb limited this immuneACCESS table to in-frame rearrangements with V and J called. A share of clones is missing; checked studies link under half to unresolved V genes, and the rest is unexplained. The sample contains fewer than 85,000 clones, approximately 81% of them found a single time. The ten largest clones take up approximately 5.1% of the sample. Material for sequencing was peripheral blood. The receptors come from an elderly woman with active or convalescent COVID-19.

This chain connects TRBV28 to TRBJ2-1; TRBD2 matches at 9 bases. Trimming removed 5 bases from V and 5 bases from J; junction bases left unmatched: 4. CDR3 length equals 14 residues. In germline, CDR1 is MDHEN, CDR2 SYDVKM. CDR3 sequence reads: CASSRTSVDNEQFF. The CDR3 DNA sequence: TGTGCCAGCAGTCGGACTAGCGTGGACAATGAGCAGTTCTTC.

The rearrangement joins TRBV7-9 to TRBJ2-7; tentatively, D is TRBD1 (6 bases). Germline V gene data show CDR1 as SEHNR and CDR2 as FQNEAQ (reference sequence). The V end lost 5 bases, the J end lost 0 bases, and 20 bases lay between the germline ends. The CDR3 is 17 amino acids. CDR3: CASSPPLRQASSYEQYF. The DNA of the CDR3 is TGTGCCAGCAGCCCCCCCCTCCGACAGGCTAGCTCCTACGAGCAGTACTTC. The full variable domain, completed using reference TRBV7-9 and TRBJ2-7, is DTGVSQNPRHKITKRGQNVTFRCDPISEHNRLYWYRQTLGQGPEFLTYFQNEAQLEKSRLLSDRFSAERPKGSFSTLEIQRTEQGDSAMYLCASSPPLRQASSYEQYFGPGTRLTVT.

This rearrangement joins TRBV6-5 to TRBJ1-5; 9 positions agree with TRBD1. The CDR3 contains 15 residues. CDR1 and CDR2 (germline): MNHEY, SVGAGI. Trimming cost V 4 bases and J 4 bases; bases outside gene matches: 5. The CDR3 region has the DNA TGTGCCAGCAGTTTGACAGGGGGGGGGAATCAGCCCCAGCATTTT. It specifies CASSLTGGGNQPQHF.

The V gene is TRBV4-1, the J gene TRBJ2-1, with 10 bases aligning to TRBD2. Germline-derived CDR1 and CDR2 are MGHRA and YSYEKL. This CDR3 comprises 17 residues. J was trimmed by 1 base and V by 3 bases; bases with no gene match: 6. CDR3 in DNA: TGCGCCAGCAGCCACAAAAGCGGGGGGGTATCCTACAATGAGCAGTTCTTC. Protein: CASSHKSGGVSYNEQFF.

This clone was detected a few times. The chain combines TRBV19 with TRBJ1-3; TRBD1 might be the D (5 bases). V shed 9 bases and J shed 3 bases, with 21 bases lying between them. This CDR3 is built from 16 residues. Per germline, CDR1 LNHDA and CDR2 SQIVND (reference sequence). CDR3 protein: CASTKDGGLFGNTIYF. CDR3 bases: TGTGCCAGCACCAAGGACGGGGGTTTGTTTGGAAACACCATATATTTT.

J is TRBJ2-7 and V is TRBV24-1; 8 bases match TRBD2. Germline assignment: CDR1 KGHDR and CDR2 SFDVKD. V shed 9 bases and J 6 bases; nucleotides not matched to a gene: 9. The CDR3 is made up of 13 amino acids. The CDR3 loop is CATSLTGTSEQYF. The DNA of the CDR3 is TGTGCCACCTCACTAACCGGGACTAGCGAGCAGTACTTC.

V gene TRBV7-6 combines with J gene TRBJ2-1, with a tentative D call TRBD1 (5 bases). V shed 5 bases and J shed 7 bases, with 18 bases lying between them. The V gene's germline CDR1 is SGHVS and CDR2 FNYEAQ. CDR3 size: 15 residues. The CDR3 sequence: CASSQPRDSLNEQFF. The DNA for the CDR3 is TGTGCCAGCAGCCAGCCGAGAGACAGTCTGAATGAGCAGTTCTTC.

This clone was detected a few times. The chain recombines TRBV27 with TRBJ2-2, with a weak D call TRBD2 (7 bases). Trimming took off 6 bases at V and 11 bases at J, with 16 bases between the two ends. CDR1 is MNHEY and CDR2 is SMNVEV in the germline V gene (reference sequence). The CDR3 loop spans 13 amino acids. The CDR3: CASSFPPGGELFF. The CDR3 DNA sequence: TGTGCCAGCAGCTTCCCACCGGGGGGCGAGCTGTTTTTT.

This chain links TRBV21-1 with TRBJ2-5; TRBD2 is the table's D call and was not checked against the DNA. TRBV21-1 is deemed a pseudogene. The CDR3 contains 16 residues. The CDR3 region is CASSIVNRPPGETQYF. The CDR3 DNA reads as TGTGCCAGCAGCATTGTCAATAGGCCTCCCGGGGAGACCCAGTACTTC.

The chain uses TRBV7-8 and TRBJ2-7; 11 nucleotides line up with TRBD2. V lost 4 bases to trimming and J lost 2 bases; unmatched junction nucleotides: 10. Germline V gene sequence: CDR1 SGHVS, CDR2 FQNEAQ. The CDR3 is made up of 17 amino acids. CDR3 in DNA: TGTGCCAGCAGCTCTCGACTAGCGGGACGACCCCCCTACGAGCAGTACTTC. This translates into CASSSRLAGRPPYEQYF. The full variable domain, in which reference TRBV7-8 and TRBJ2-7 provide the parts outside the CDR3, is GAGVSQSPRYKVAKRGQDVALRCDPISGHVSLFWYQQALGQGPEFLTYFQNEAQLDKSGLPSDRFFAERPEGSVSTLKIQRTQQEDSAVYLCASSSRLAGRPPYEQYFGPGTRLTVT.

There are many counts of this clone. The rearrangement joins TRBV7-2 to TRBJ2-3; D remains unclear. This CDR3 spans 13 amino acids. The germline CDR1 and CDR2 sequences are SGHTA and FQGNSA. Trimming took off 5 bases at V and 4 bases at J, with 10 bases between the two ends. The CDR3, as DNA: TGTGCCAGCAGCCCCCGGGTAGCAGATACGCAGTATTTT. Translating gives CASSPRVADTQYF.

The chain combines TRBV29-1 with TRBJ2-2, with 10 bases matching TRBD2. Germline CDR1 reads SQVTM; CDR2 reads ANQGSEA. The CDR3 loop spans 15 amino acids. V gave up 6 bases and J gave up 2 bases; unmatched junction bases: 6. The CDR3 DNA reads TGCAGCGTCCGATCTAGCGGGGGAAACACCGGGGAGCTGTTTTTT. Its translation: CSVRSSGGNTGELFF.

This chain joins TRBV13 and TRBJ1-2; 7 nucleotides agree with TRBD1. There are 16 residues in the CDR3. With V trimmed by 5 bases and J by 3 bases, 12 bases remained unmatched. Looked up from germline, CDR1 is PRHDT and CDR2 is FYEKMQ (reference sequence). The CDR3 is CASSRNIQGTDYGYTF. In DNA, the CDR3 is TGTGCCAGCAGCAGAAATATACAGGGGACGGACTATGGCTACACCTTC.

CDR3 sequence: CASSSVAGEDQTQYF. The CDR3 DNA is TGCGCCAGCAGCTCTGTGGCGGGGGAGGACCAGACCCAGTACTTC. V is TRBV5-1 and J is TRBJ2-5; 7 bases align to TRBD2. Germline V CDR1 and CDR2: SGHRS, YFSETQ. The junction had 11 bases not matched to a gene; V was cut back by 3 bases and J by 6 bases. There are 15 residues in the CDR3.

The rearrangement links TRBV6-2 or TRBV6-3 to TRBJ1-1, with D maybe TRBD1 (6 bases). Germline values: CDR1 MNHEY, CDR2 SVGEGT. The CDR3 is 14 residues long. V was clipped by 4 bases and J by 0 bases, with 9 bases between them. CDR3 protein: CASSSGQMNTEAFF. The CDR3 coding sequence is TGTGCCAGCAGTTCAGGACAGATGAACACTGAAGCTTTCTTT.

As DNA, the CDR3 is TGTGCCAGCAAGGAAAGTGAGGCTTGGGGCTTTTACGAGCAGTACTTC. Protein sequence: CASKESEAWGFYEQYF. The rearrangement uses TRBV2 and TRBJ2-7; D is perhaps TRBD1 (5 bases). Germline-derived CDR1 and CDR2 are SNHLY and FYNNEI. Trimming removed 7 bases from V and 4 bases from J, with 23 bases in between. This CDR3 region has 16 residues.

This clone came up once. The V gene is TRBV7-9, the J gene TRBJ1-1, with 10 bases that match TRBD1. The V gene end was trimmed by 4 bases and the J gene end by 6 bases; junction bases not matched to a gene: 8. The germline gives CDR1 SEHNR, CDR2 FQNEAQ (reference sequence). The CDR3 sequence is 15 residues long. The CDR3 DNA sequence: TGTGCCAGCAGCTCCCGGGACAGGGGAGATCCTGAAGCTTTCTTT. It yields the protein CASSSRDRGDPEAFF.

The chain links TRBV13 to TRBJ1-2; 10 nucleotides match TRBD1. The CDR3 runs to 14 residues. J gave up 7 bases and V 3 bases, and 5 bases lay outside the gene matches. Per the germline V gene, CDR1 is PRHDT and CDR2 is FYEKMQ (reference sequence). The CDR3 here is CASSFGTGDRGYTF. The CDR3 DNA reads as TGTGCCAGCAGCTTTGGGACAGGGGACCGTGGCTACACCTTC.

The CDR3 loop is CASSPSGQGAYQPQHF. The CDR3 DNA is TGCGCCAGCAGCCCCTCCGGACAGGGGGCTTATCAGCCCCAGCATTTT. The chain combines TRBV5-1 with TRBJ1-5, with TRBD1 identical over 11 bases. Unmatched junction bases numbered 8, after V lost 4 bases and J lost 5 bases. Germline loops: CDR1 SGHRS, CDR2 YFSETQ. The CDR3 covers 16 residues.

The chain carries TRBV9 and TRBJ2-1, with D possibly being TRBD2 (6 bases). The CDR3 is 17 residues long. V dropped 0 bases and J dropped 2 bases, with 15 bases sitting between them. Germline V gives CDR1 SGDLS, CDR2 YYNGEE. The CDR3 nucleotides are TGTGCCAGCAGCGTAGCCCTTGTCGGGGGTACCTACAATGAGCAGTTCTTC. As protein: CASSVALVGGTYNEQFF.

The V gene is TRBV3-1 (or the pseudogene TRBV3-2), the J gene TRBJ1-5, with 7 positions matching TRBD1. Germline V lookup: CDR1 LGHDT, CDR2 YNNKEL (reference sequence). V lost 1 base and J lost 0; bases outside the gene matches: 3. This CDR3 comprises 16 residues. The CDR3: CASSQGTGYSNQPQHF. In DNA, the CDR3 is TGTGCCAGCAGCCAAGGGACAGGATATAGCAATCAGCCCCAGCATTTT.

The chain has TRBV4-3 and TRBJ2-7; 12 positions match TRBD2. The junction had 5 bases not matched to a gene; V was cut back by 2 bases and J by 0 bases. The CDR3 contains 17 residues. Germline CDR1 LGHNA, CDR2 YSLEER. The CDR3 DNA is TGCGCCAGCAGCCAACTTGCGACTAGCGGGAGCTCCTACGAGCAGTACTTC. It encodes CASSQLATSGSSYEQYF.

CDR3 sequence (DNA): TGTGCCAGCTCACCACCGAGCGGGACTCCCCCCCGCACAGATACGCAGTATTTT. Its translation: CASSPPSGTPPRTDTQYF. The J gene is TRBJ2-3, the V gene TRBV18; 7 bases align to TRBD2. V gave up 0 bases and J gave up 1 base; unmatched junction bases: 10. The CDR3 totals 18 residues. Germline CDR1 is KGHSH and CDR2 is LQKENI.

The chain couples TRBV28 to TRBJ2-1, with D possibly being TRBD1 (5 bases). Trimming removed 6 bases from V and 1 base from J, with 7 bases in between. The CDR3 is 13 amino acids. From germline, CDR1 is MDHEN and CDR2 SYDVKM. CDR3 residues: CASRGQSYNEQFF. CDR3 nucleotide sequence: TGTGCCAGCAGGGGGCAGTCCTACAATGAGCAGTTCTTC.

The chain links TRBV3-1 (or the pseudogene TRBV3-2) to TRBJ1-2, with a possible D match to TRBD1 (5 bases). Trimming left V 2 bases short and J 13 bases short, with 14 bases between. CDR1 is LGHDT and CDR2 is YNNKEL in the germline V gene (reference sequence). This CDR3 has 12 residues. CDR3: CASSQQWGGTTF. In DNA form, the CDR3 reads TGTGCCAGCAGCCAACAATGGGGGGGTACCACCTTC.

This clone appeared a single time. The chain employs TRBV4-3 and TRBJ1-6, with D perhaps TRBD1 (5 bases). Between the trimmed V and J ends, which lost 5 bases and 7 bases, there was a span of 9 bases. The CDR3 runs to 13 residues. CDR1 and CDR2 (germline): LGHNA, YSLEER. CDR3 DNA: TGCGCCAGCAGCAGGGGATCAAATTCACCCCTCCACTTT. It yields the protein CASSRGSNSPLHF.

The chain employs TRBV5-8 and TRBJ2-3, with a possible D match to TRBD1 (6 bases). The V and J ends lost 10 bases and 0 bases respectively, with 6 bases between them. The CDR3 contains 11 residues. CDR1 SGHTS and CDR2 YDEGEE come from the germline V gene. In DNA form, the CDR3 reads TGTGCCGACAGGAGCACAGATACGCAGTATTTT. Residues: CADRSTDTQYF.

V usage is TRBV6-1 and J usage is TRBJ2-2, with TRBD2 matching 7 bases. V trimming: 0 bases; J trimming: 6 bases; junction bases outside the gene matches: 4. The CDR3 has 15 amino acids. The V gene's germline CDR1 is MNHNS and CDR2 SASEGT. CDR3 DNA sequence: TGTGCCAGCAGTGAAGCGGGAGGGGTCCCCGGGGAGCTGTTTTTT. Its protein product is CASSEAGGVPGELFF.